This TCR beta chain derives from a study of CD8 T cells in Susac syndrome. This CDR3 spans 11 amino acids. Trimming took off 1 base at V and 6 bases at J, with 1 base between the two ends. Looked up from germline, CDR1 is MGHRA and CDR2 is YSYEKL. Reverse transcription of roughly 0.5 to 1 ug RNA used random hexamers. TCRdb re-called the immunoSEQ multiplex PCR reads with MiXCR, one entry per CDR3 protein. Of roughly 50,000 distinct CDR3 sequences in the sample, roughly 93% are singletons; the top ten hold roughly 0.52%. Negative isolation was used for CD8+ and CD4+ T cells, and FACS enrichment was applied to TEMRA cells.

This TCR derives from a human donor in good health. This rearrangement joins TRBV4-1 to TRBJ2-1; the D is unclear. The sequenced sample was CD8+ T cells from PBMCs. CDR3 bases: TGCGCCAGCAGCCAAGCCAATGAGCAGTTCTTC. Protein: CASSQANEQFF.